The 18 T cell receptor beta chains reported below all come from one sample, sequenced in a study of shared clonotypes between healthy human individuals. Measured with immunoSEQ multiplex PCR; TCRdb has only the in-frame clones, and not every one. The table has about 590,000 clones, nearly 97% seen once. Naive CD8 cells, CD45RO-negative and positively selected for CCR7, excluded terminally differentiated effector memory CD45RA+ cells. Sequenced: naive CD8+ T cells sorted from blood. The receptors were sampled from a woman aged 25 to 39 in good health.

The rearrangement joins TRBV5-1 to TRBJ1-3; D is ambiguous. V lost 2 bases to trimming and J lost 4 bases, with 10 bases between them. The CDR3 contains 14 residues. Per the germline V gene, CDR1 is SGHRS and CDR2 is YFSETQ. CDR3: CASSFEGSGNTIYF. CDR3 bases: TGCGCCAGCAGCTTTGAAGGATCAGGAAACACCATATATTTT.

This rearrangement joins TRBV5-1 to TRBJ2-5; 10 bases map to TRBD2. From germline, CDR1 is SGHRS and CDR2 YFSETQ. The CDR3 length is 17 residues. Trimming at V came to 4 bases and at J to 5 bases, leaving 14 bases not matched to a gene. The chain's CDR3 is CASSPLGLAGEDETQYF. DNA of the CDR3: TGCGCCAGCAGCCCACTAGGGCTAGCGGGAGAGGATGAGACCCAGTACTTC.

The chain links TRBV7-9 to TRBJ2-5; 10 nucleotides match TRBD1. Trimming cost V 5 bases and J 5 bases; bases outside gene matches: 11. CDR1 SEHNR and CDR2 FQNEAQ come from the germline V gene (reference sequence). The CDR3 runs to 16 residues. In DNA, the CDR3 is TGTGCCAGCAGCCCTGCCGGGGACAGGGGAGTGGAGACCCAGTACTTC. It translates to CASSPAGDRGVETQYF.

The V gene is TRBV15, the J gene TRBJ2-1; 8 bases fit TRBD1. The CDR3 covers 13 residues. The V gene's germline CDR1 is LNHNV and CDR2 YYDKDF (reference sequence). Losses at the gene ends were 5 bases for V and 3 bases for J; bases not matched to a gene: 0. The CDR3 nucleotides are TGTGCCACCAGCGGACAGGGCTACAATGAGCAGTTCTTC. This sequence encodes CATSGQGYNEQFF.

This clone was picked up a small number of times. This chain links TRBV7-9 with TRBJ1-1; D is unresolved. V shed 7 bases and J shed 3 bases, with 18 bases lying between them. Per germline, CDR1 SEHNR and CDR2 FQNEAQ (reference sequence). CDR3 length equals 15 residues. The CDR3 nucleotides read TGTGCCAGCATGAAGGACCGCTACTTTGACACTGAAGCTTTCTTT. Protein sequence: CASMKDRYFDTEAFF.

This chain connects TRBV7-3 to TRBJ2-1; no firm D call. This CDR3 has 16 amino acids. Trimming took off 2 bases at V and 0 bases at J, with 11 bases between the two ends. Germline V gene sequence: CDR1 SGHTA, CDR2 FQGTGA. CDR3 sequence: CASSLGVKGSYNEQFF. The CDR3 nucleotides are TGTGCCAGCAGCTTAGGGGTAAAGGGCTCCTACAATGAGCAGTTCTTC.

This sequence joins TRBV6-5 and TRBJ2-7; TRBD2 agrees at 15 bases. V gave up 0 bases and J gave up 13 bases; unmatched junction bases: 7. CDR3 length equals 15 residues. Germline assignment: CDR1 MNHEY and CDR2 SVGAGI. The CDR3 sequence is CASSYSGLAGGSFYF. The CDR3 DNA reads as TGTGCCAGCAGTTACTCGGGACTAGCGGGAGGTAGCTTCTACTTC.

V usage is TRBV30 and J usage is TRBJ2-7, with 7 bases that match TRBD1. CDR3 size: 13 residues. Looked up from germline, CDR1 is GTSNPN and CDR2 is SVGIG (reference sequence). The V segment lost 1 base and the J segment 2 bases; nucleotides outside the gene matches: 2. The CDR3 region is CAWSAGTAYEQYF. The CDR3, as DNA: TGTGCCTGGAGTGCGGGGACAGCCTACGAGCAGTACTTC.

This chain connects TRBV7-8 to TRBJ1-1; D gene unclear. This CDR3 is built from 15 residues. The V gene lost 1 base and the J gene lost 11 bases, with 20 bases spanning the gap. Germline CDR1 reads SGHVS; CDR2 reads FQNEAQ. CDR3 DNA sequence: TGTGCCAGCAGCTTAGACCCCCCCGGGGAGCCGGGGGCTTTCTTT. Its protein product is CASSLDPPGEPGAFF.

The V gene is TRBV5-1, the J gene TRBJ2-1; 9 bases fit TRBD2. Trimming removed 3 bases from V and 3 bases from J; junction bases left unmatched: 10. The CDR3 consists of 17 residues. CDR1 is SGHRS, CDR2 YFSETQ, per germline. CDR3 coding DNA: TGCGCCAGCAGCTCGGATTCGTTTAGCGGGAGCTACAATGAGCAGTTCTTC. The encoded protein is CASSSDSFSGSYNEQFF. The full variable domain, rest sourced from reference TRBV5-1 and TRBJ2-1, is KAGVTQTPRYLIKTRGQQVTLSCSPISGHRSVSWYQQTPGQGLQFLFEYFSETQRNKGNFPGRFSGRQFSNSRSEMNVSTLELGDSALYLCASSSDSFSGSYNEQFFGPGTRLTVL.

The V call is TRBV6-6, the J call TRBJ1-5; TRBD1 aligns across 12 bases. This CDR3 region has 14 residues. J gave up 6 bases and V 5 bases, and 2 bases lay outside the gene matches. Germline CDR1 and CDR2: MNHNY and SVGAGI (reference sequence). The CDR3 region is CASSPGQGAQPQHF. Here the CDR3 DNA reads TGTGCCAGCAGTCCGGGACAGGGGGCTCAGCCCCAGCATTTT.

The genes are TRBV6-6 and TRBJ2-5; 11 bases align to TRBD2. V shed 6 bases, J shed 4 bases, and the junction held 10 bases outside the gene matches. Looked up from germline, CDR1 is MNHNY and CDR2 is SVGAGI (reference sequence). The CDR3 covers 16 residues. The CDR3 loop is CASRETSGIGGETQYF. CDR3 nucleotides: TGTGCCAGCAGGGAGACTAGCGGGATTGGCGGAGAGACCCAGTACTTC.

The genes are TRBV27 and TRBJ1-2; D is possibly TRBD1 (5 bases). CDR3 length: 12 amino acids. From germline, CDR1 is MNHEY and CDR2 SMNVEV (reference sequence). Trimming left V 8 bases short and J 8 bases short, with 15 bases between. The chain's CDR3 is CASGAGLGGYTF. CDR3 DNA: TGTGCCAGCGGGGCAGGACTAGGGGGCTACACCTTC.

The gene calls are TRBV6-1 and TRBJ2-7; 8 bases map to TRBD1. Unmatched junction bases numbered 5, after V lost 2 bases and J lost 2 bases. The CDR3 contains 15 residues. The V gene's germline CDR1 is MNHNS and CDR2 SASEGT. CDR3 in DNA: TGTGCCAGCAGTGAACAGGGACAGGAGACCTACGAGCAGTACTTC. As protein: CASSEQGQETYEQYF.

The chain has TRBV5-6 and TRBJ1-1; D perhaps matches TRBD1 (5 bases). V shed 5 bases and J shed 6 bases, with 11 bases lying between them. From germline, CDR1 is SGHDT and CDR2 YYEEEE. The CDR3 extends over 12 amino acids. This CDR3 is CASSRGAAEAFF. The CDR3 DNA is TGTGCCAGCAGTCGCGGGGCCGCTGAAGCTTTCTTT.

This chain joins TRBV7-2 and TRBJ2-1; D remains unclear. Trimming pared 0 bases from V and 12 bases from J, leaving 15 bases between. The length of the CDR3 is 14 residues. Per the germline V gene, CDR1 is SGHTA and CDR2 is FQGNSA. The CDR3 DNA sequence: TGTGCCAGCAGCTTAGCTGACTGGGTCCCGGCGCAGTTCTTC. It specifies CASSLADWVPAQFF.

The V and J genes are TRBV28 and TRBJ2-1, with 9 bases identical to TRBD2. The CDR3 is 18 residues long. V gave up 7 bases and J gave up 4 bases; unmatched junction bases: 17. From germline, CDR1 is MDHEN and CDR2 SYDVKM. CDR3 region: CASNFGRRLAGKYNEQFF. The CDR3 DNA reads as TGTGCCAGCAACTTTGGCAGGCGCCTAGCGGGAAAATACAATGAGCAGTTCTTC. The full variable domain, with the rest looked up from reference TRBV28 and TRBJ2-1, is DVKVTQSSRYLVKRTGEKVFLECVQDMDHENMFWYRQDPGLGLRLIYFSYDVKMKEKGDIPEGYSVSREKKERFSLILESASTNQTSMYLCASNFGRRLAGKYNEQFFGPGTRLTVL.

The V gene is TRBV6-5, the J gene TRBJ2-1; unclear D gene. There are 13 residues in the CDR3. Trimming pared 5 bases from V and 6 bases from J, leaving 11 bases between. The germline gives CDR1 MNHEY, CDR2 SVGAGI. The CDR3 loop reads CASSVYSSNEQFF. In DNA, the CDR3 is TGTGCCAGCAGTGTCTACTCTAGCAATGAGCAGTTCTTC.